This is a list of T cell receptor beta chains from one sample in a study of T-cell memory formation after mild COVID-19. Using its own MiXCR run on the 5' RACE reads, TCRdb lists one record per CDR3 protein. The top ten hold 8.4% of the sample, which has about 440,000 distinct CDR3 sequences, approximately 20% seen once. The sequenced sample consisted of PBMCs or a T cell subset sorted from them (not recorded which). All receptors derive from an adult woman who had mild COVID-19 (a few samples of this study predate the infection). Cell type and time point are not known. Both conserved end residues are part of each CDR3. The order of the fields is J gene, clone size, CDR3 length, D gene, V gene, CDR3 DNA, CDR3 protein. The D gene is left open where the match is weak. The size of a clone is reported for some rows only, either as once, few or many, or as a class for expanded clones.

j_gene: TRBJ2-1; abundance: NA; len: 12; d_gene: NA; v_gene: TRBV3-1; CDR3nt: TGTGCCAGCAGCCAAGCTTATGATGAGCAGTTCTTC; CDR3aa: CASSQAYDEQFF
j_gene: TRBJ1-5; abundance: NA; len: 15; d_gene: TRBD1; v_gene: TRBV20-1; CDR3nt: TGCAGTGCTCGGAGCGACAGGGGGCGAAATCAGCCCCAGCATTTT; CDR3aa: CSARSDRGRNQPQHF
j_gene: TRBJ2-1; abundance: NA; len: 14; d_gene: NA; v_gene: TRBV5-1; CDR3nt: TGCGCCAGCAGCTTGTCTGCGACCTCCAATGAGCAGTTCTTC; CDR3aa: CASSLSATSNEQFF
j_gene: TRBJ2-4; abundance: once; len: 18; d_gene: TRBD2; v_gene: TRBV11-2; CDR3nt: TGTGCCAGCAGCCCCGGGGGACTACCTGTAGGGACCAAAAACATTCAGTACTTC; CDR3aa: CASSPGGLPVGTKNIQYF
j_gene: TRBJ2-1; abundance: NA; len: 14; d_gene: TRBD2; v_gene: TRBV25-1; CDR3nt: TGTGCCAGCACCTCAGCGGGGGCCCTCAATGAGCAGTTCTTC; CDR3aa: CASTSAGALNEQFF
j_gene: TRBJ2-5; abundance: NA; len: 15; d_gene: TRBD2; v_gene: TRBV3-1; CDR3nt: TGTGCCAGCAGCCGCGTTGGGACTAGGGGGGAGACCCAGTACTTC; CDR3aa: CASSRVGTRGETQYF
j_gene: TRBJ2-3; abundance: few; len: 17; d_gene: NA; v_gene: TRBV7-8; CDR3nt: TGTGCCAGCAGCTTTCCTGGCGGGAACTCCGCCACAGATACGCAGTATTTT; CDR3aa: CASSFPGGNSATDTQYF
j_gene: TRBJ2-2; abundance: NA; len: 14; d_gene: NA; v_gene: TRBV19; CDR3nt: TGTGCCAGTAGTGAAGGGGGGAACACCGGGGAGCTGTTTTTT; CDR3aa: CASSEGGNTGELFF
j_gene: TRBJ2-1; abundance: NA; len: 16; d_gene: NA; v_gene: TRBV4-3; CDR3nt: TGCGCCAGCAGCCAGGCTGGCAGGTACTCCTACAATGAGCAGTTCTTC; CDR3aa: CASSQAGRYSYNEQFF
j_gene: TRBJ2-3; abundance: many; len: 14; d_gene: NA; v_gene: TRBV29-1; CDR3nt: TGCAGCTTACGCAGGCAGACTAGCACAGATACGCAGTATTTT; CDR3aa: CSLRRQTSTDTQYF
j_gene: TRBJ1-1; abundance: NA; len: 15; d_gene: NA; v_gene: TRBV7-2; CDR3nt: TGTGCCAGCAGCTTAGTCCTTGCAGCTAACACTGAAGCTTTCTTT; CDR3aa: CASSLVLAANTEAFF
j_gene: TRBJ2-3; abundance: few; len: 18; d_gene: TRBD2; v_gene: TRBV5-1; CDR3nt: TGCACCAGCAGCTTTACAGCGGGAGGAACCAGGAGCACAGATACGCAGTATTTT; CDR3aa: CTSSFTAGGTRSTDTQYF
j_gene: TRBJ2-2; abundance: few; len: 16; d_gene: NA; v_gene: TRBV4-3; CDR3nt: TGCGCCAGCAGCCAAGCCCAGGCAGCGCGATACGGGGAGCTGTTTTTT; CDR3aa: CASSQAQAARYGELFF
j_gene: TRBJ1-1; abundance: few; len: 14; d_gene: NA; v_gene: TRBV7-6; CDR3nt: TGTGCCAGCAGCTTTGGGGGGGGGAGCACTGAAGCTTTCTTT; CDR3aa: CASSFGGGSTEAFF